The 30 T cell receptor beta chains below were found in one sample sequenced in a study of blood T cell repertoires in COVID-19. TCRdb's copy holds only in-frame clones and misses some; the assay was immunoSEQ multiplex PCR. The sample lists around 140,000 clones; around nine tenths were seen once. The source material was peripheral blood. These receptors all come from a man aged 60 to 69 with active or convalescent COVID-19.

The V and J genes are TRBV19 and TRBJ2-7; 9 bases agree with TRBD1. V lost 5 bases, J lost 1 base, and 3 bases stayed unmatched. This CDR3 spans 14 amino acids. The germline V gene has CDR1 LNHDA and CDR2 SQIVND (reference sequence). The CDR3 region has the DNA TGTGCCAGTAGTGTGGGACAGGGTTCCTACGAGCAGTACTTC. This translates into CASSVGQGSYEQYF.

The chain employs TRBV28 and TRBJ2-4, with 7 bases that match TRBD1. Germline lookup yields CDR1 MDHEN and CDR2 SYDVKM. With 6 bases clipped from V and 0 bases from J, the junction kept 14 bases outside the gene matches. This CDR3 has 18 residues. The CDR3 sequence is CASRVGTDKSLAKNIQYF. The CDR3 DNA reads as TGTGCCAGCAGGGTTGGGACAGACAAGTCCCTAGCCAAAAACATTCAGTACTTC.

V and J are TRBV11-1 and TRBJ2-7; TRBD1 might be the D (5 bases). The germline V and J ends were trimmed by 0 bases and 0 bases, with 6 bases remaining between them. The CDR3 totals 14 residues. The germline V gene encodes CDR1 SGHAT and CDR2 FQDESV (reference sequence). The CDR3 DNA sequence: TGTGCCAGCAGCTTAGCGGGGCGCTCCTACGAGCAGTACTTC. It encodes CASSLAGRSYEQYF.

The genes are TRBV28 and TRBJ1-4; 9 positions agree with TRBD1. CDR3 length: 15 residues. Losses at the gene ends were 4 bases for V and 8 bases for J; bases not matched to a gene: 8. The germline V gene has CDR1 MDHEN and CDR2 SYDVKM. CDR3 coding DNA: TGTGCCAGCAGTTGGGGAAACAGGGGGCGCGAAAAACTGTTTTTT. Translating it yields CASSWGNRGREKLFF.

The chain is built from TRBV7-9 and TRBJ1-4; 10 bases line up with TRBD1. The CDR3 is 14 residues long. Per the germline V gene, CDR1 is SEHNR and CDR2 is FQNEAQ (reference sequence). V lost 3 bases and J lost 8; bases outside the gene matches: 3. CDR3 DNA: TGTGCCAGCAGCTTGGGACAGGGGAGGGAAAAACTGTTTTTT. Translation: CASSLGQGREKLFF.

The CDR3 DNA follows: TGTGCCAGCAGTTTAATGGCCCCGGGACTCCGCACAGATACGCAGTATTTT. This gives the protein CASSLMAPGLRTDTQYF. The rearrangement links TRBV27 to TRBJ2-3; D may be TRBD2 (6 bases). Per germline, CDR1 MNHEY and CDR2 SMNVEV (reference sequence). Trimming took off 2 bases at V and 1 base at J, with 16 bases between the two ends. There are 17 residues in the CDR3.

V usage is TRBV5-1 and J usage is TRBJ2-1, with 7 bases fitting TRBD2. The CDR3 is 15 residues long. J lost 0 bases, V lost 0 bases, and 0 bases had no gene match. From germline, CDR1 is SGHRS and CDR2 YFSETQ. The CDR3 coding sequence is TGCGCCAGCAGCTTGGTAGCGGGCTCCTACAATGAGCAGTTCTTC. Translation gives CASSLVAGSYNEQFF.

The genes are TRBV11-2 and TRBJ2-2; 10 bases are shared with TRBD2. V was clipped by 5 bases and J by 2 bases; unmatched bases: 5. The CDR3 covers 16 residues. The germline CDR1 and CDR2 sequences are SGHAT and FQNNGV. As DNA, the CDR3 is TGTGCCAGCAGCGGACCTAGCGGGAGCAACACCGGGGAGCTGTTTTTT. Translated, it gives CASSGPSGSNTGELFF.

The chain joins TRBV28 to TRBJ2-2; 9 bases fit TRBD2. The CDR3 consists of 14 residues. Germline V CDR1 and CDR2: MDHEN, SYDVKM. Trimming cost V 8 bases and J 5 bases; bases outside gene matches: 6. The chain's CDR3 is CASVAGDLTGELFF. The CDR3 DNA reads TGTGCCAGCGTAGCGGGAGATTTGACCGGGGAGCTGTTTTTT.

CDR3 DNA sequence: TGTGCCAGCAGCTTTGGGACTTTACGGACGGGGCTGGCGTCCTACGAGCAGTACTTC. Translation: CASSFGTLRTGLASYEQYF. The chain is built from TRBV7-2 and TRBJ2-7, with D perhaps matching TRBD2 (6 bases). V was pared by 3 bases and J by 1 base, with 25 bases between. The CDR3 covers 19 residues. The germline V gene has CDR1 SGHTA and CDR2 FQGNSA. The full variable domain, in which reference TRBV7-2 and TRBJ2-7 provide the parts outside the CDR3, is GAGVSQSPSNKVTEKGKDVELRCDPISGHTALYWYRQSLGQGLEFLIYFQGNSAPDKSGLPSDRFSAERTGGSVSTLTIQRTQQEDSAVYLCASSFGTLRTGLASYEQYFGPGTRLTVT.

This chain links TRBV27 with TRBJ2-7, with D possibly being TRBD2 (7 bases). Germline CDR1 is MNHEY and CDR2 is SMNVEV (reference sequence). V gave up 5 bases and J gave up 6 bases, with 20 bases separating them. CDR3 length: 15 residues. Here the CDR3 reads CASSPVLGGAIEQYF. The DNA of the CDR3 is TGTGCCAGCAGTCCGGTTTTGGGGGGGGCTATCGAGCAGTACTTC.

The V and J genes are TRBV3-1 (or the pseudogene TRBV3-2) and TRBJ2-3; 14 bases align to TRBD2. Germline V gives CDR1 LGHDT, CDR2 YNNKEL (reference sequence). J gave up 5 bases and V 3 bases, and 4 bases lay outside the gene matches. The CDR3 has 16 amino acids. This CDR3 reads CASSQGGLAGVDTQYF. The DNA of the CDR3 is TGTGCCAGCAGCCAGGGGGGACTAGCGGGAGTAGATACGCAGTATTTT.

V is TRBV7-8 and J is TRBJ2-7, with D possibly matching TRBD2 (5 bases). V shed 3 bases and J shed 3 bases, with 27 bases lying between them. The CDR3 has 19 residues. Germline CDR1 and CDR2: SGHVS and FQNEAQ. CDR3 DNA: TGTGCCAGCAGCTTGAGAGTTCGGGCGGGCCCATCTGGATTCTACGAGCAGTACTTC. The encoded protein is CASSLRVRAGPSGFYEQYF.

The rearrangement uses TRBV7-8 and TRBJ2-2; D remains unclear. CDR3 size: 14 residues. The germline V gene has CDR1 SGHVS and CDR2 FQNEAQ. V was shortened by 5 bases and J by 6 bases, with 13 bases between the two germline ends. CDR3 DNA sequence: TGTGCCAGCAGCCTAGATTTAGCTGCCGGGGAGCTGTTTTTT. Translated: CASSLDLAAGELFF.

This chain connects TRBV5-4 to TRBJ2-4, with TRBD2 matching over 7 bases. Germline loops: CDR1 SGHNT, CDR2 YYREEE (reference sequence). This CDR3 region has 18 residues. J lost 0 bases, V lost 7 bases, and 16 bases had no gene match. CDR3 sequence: CASRPGGAAALAKNIQYF. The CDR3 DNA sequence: TGTGCCAGCCGCCCGGGGGGAGCAGCCGCCCTAGCCAAAAACATTCAGTACTTC. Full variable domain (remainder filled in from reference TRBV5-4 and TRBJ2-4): ETGVTQSPTHLIKTRGQQVTLRCSSQSGHNTVSWYQQALGQGPQFIFQYYREEENGRGNFPPRFSGLQFPNYSSELNVNALELDDSALYLCASRPGGAAALAKNIQYFGAGTRLSVL.

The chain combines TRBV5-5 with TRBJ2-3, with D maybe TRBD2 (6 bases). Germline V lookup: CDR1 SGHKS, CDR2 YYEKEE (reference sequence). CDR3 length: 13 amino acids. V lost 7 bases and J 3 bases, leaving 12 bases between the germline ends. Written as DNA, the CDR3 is TGTGCCAGCGGCCCCCGGGGGACAGATACGCAGTATTTT. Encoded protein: CASGPRGTDTQYF.

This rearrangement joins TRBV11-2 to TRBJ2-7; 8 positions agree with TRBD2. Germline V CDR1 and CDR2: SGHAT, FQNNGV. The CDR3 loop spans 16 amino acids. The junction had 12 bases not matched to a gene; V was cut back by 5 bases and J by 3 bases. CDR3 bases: TGTGCCAGCAGCCCCCGCGGGGGGCATAAAGTCTACGAGCAGTACTTC. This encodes CASSPRGGHKVYEQYF.

The CDR3 sequence: CASSLSEMGLAVLRYF. The CDR3 DNA follows: TGTGCCAGCAGCTTATCAGAAATGGGACTAGCGGTGTTAAGGTACTTC. The rearrangement uses TRBV7-2 and TRBJ2-7; TRBD2 matches 11 bases. Germline V gene sequence: CDR1 SGHTA, CDR2 FQGNSA. The CDR3 extends over 16 amino acids. With 2 bases clipped from V and 12 bases from J, the junction kept 15 bases outside the gene matches. The variable domain in full, with the rest retrieved from reference TRBV7-2 and TRBJ2-7, is GAGVSQSPSNKVTEKGKDVELRCDPISGHTALYWYRQSLGQGLEFLIYFQGNSAPDKSGLPSDRFSAERTGGSVSTLTIQRTQQEDSAVYLCASSLSEMGLAVLRYFGPGTRLTVT.

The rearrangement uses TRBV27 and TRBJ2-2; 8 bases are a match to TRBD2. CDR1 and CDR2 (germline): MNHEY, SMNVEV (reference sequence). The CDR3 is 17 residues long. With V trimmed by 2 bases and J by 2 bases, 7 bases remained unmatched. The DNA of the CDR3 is TGTGCCAGCAGTTTACCCCGGACTAGCAGTAACACCGGGGAGCTGTTTTTT. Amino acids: CASSLPRTSSNTGELFF.

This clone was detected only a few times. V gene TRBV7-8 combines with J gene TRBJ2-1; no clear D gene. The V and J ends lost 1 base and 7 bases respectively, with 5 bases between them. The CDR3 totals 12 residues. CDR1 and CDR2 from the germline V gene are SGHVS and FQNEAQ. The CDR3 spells CASSLEANEQFF. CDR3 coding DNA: TGTGCCAGCAGCTTAGAAGCTAATGAGCAGTTCTTC.

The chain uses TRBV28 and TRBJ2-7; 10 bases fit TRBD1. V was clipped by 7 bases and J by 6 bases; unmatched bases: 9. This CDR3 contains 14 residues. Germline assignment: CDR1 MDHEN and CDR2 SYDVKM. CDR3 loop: CASTLGTGDSEQYF. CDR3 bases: TGTGCCAGCACCTTGGGGACAGGGGACAGCGAGCAGTACTTC.

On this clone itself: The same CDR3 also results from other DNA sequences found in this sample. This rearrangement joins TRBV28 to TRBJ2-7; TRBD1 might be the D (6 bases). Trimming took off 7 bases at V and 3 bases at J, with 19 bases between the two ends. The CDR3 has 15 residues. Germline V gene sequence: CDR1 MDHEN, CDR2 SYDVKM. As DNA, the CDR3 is TGTGCCAGCACCGGACCAGGACAGATAAACTACGAGCAGTACTTC. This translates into CASTGPGQINYEQYF.

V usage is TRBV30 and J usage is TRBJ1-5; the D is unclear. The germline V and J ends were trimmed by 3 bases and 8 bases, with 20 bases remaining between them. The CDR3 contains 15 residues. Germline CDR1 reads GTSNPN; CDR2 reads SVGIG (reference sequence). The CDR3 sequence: CAWSPRGPAPEPQHF. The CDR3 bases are TGTGCCTGGAGCCCCCGAGGGCCGGCCCCCGAGCCCCAGCATTTT.

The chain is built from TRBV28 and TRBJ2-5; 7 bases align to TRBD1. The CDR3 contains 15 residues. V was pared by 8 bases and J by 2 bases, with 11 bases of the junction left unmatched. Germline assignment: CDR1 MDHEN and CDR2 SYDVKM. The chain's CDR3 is CASFPLDRVQETQYF. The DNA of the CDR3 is TGTGCCAGCTTTCCTTTAGACAGGGTGCAAGAGACCCAGTACTTC.

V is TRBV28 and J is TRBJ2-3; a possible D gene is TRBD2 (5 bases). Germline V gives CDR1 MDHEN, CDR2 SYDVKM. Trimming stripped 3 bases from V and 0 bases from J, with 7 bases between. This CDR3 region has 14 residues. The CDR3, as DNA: TGTGCCAGCAGTTTTCAGCGGAGCACAGATACGCAGTATTTT. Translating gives CASSFQRSTDTQYF.

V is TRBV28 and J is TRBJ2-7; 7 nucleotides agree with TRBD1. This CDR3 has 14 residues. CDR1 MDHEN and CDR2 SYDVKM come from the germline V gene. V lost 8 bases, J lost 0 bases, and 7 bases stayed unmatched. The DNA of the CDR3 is TGTGCCAGCTTCACCCGGGACAGCTCCTACGAGCAGTACTTC. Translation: CASFTRDSSYEQYF. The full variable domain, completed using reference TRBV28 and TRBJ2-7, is DVKVTQSSRYLVKRTGEKVFLECVQDMDHENMFWYRQDPGLGLRLIYFSYDVKMKEKGDIPEGYSVSREKKERFSLILESASTNQTSMYLCASFTRDSSYEQYFGPGTRLTVT.

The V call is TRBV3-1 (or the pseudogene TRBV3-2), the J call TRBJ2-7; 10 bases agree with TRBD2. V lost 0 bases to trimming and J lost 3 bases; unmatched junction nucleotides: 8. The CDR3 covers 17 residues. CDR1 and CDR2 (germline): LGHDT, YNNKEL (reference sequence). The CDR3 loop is CASSQDSTSGVNYEQYF. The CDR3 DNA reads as TGTGCCAGCAGCCAAGACTCCACTAGCGGGGTGAACTACGAGCAGTACTTC.

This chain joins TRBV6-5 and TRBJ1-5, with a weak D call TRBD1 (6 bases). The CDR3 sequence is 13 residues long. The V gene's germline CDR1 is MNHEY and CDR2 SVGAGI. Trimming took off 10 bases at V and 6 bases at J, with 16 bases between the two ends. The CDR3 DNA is TGTGCCAATACGGCAGGGGTGGGTCAGCCCCAGCATTTT. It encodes CANTAGVGQPQHF.

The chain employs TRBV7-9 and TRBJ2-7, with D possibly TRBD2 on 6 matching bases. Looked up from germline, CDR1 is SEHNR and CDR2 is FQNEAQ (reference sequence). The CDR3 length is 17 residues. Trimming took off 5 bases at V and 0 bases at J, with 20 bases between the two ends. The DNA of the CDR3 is TGTGCCAGCAGCACCCCAGGAGGGTCCCAGAGCTCCTACGAGCAGTACTTC. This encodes CASSTPGGSQSSYEQYF. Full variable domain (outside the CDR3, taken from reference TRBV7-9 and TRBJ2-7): DTGVSQNPRHKITKRGQNVTFRCDPISEHNRLYWYRQTLGQGPEFLTYFQNEAQLEKSRLLSDRFSAERPKGSFSTLEIQRTEQGDSAMYLCASSTPGGSQSSYEQYFGPGTRLTVT.

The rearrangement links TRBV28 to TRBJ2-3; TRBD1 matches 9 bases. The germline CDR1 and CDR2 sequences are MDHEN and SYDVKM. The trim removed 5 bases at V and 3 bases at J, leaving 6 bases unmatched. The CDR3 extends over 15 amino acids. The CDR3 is CASSLGQGVTDTQYF. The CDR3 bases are TGTGCCAGCAGTCTGGGACAGGGTGTAACAGATACGCAGTATTTT.